These 17 T cell receptor beta chains share one sample of origin, sequenced in a study of blood T cell repertoires in COVID-19 (dated by TCRdb to about 2020). The library was built by means of the immunoSEQ multiplex PCR assay. This immuneACCESS table, as held by TCRdb, lists in-frame sequences with V and J called but not all clones. Of the missing ones, under half trace to an unresolved V gene in checked studies; the others have no known cause. Here the sample has under 250,000 clones; approximately 89% occur a single time. Roughly 6.3% of the sample comes from the top ten. The sequencing input was peripheral blood. These receptors came from a woman under 40 with COVID-19, enrolled during active disease.

The chain joins TRBV4-1 to TRBJ2-1, with D possibly matching TRBD2 (5 bases). The CDR3 sequence is 16 residues long. Germline V gene data show CDR1 as MGHRA and CDR2 as YSYEKL. Trimming removed 3 bases at V and 5 bases at J, with 17 bases between. CDR3 protein: CASSQMSTGSDNEQFF. Here the CDR3 DNA reads TGCGCCAGCAGCCAGATGTCGACGGGGAGCGACAATGAGCAGTTCTTC.

CDR3 sequence (DNA): TGCAGCGTTCTAGCGGGAGGTCTTTTTTCGGCCGGGGAGCTGTTTTTT. Amino acid sequence: CSVLAGGLFSAGELFF. This chain connects TRBV29-1 to TRBJ2-2, with TRBD2 identical over 11 bases. Trimming at V came to 5 bases and at J to 6 bases, leaving 11 bases not matched to a gene. Germline V lookup: CDR1 SQVTM, CDR2 ANQGSEA. This CDR3 comprises 16 residues.

This clone was recorded only once. The V call is TRBV13, the J call TRBJ2-5; 12 positions agree with TRBD2. V was pared by 4 bases and J by 5 bases, with 11 bases of the junction left unmatched. The germline V gene has CDR1 PRHDT and CDR2 FYEKMQ (reference sequence). CDR3 length: 17 residues. CDR3 region: CASSSGGLAGGLETQYF. The CDR3 region has the DNA TGTGCCAGCAGCTCGGGCGGGCTAGCGGGGGGGCTGGAGACCCAGTACTTC.

The chain couples TRBV7-9 to TRBJ2-7; TRBD1 matches at 7 bases. This CDR3 has 13 residues. V was pared by 3 bases and J by 3 bases, with 2 bases of the junction left unmatched. In germline, CDR1 is SEHNR, CDR2 FQNEAQ (reference sequence). As DNA, the CDR3 is TGTGCCAGCAGCTTGGGACAGCACTACGAGCAGTACGTC. Protein: CASSLGQHYEQYV.

This clone was seen repeatedly, ten times or more. The rearrangement joins TRBV7-8 to TRBJ2-3; 9 bases match TRBD1. Germline V gene lookup returns CDR1 SGHVS and CDR2 FQNEAQ. There are 15 residues in the CDR3. After removal of 3 bases from V and 2 bases from J, the junction contained 3 bases not matched to a gene. CDR3 region: CASSFRTGVTDTQYF. CDR3 coding DNA: TGTGCCAGCAGCTTTAGGACAGGGGTCACAGATACGCAGTATTTT.

Here the CDR3 DNA reads TGTGCCAGCAGGAGTGGGGGGTACGGGGACACTGAAGCTTTCTTT. It is translated as CASRSGGYGDTEAFF. V and J are TRBV2 and TRBJ1-1, with D perhaps matching TRBD1 (5 bases). CDR3 size: 15 residues. V lost 6 bases and J lost 3, with 17 bases in between. Looked up from germline, CDR1 is SNHLY and CDR2 is FYNNEI.

CDR3 DNA: TGTGCCAGCAGTTTTCAAGGGGTAGTTGGAAAACTGTTTTTT. Protein: CASSFQGVVGKLFF. The V and J genes are TRBV28 and TRBJ1-4; possibly TRBD1 for D (5 bases). Germline CDR1 reads MDHEN; CDR2 reads SYDVKM. Trimming pared 3 bases from V and 10 bases from J, leaving 15 bases between. This CDR3 has 14 residues.

The rearrangement links TRBV12-3 or TRBV12-4 to TRBJ2-2; D may be TRBD2 (6 bases). The CDR3 spans 12 residues. V shed 6 bases and J shed 8 bases, with 10 bases lying between them. The CDR3 sequence is CASSKGLGELFF. The CDR3 DNA reads as TGTGCCAGCAGCAAGGGACTTGGGGAGCTGTTTTTT.

V and J are TRBV7-2 and TRBJ2-1; 9 bases are shared with TRBD1. Per germline, CDR1 SGHTA and CDR2 FQGNSA. V was pared by 1 base and J by 0 bases, with 10 bases of the junction left unmatched. CDR3 length: 19 amino acids. DNA of the CDR3: TGTGCCAGCAGCTTAGAGGGGGGACAGGGATTGACCTCCTACAATGAGCAGTTCTTC. This sequence encodes CASSLEGGQGLTSYNEQFF.

The rearrangement joins TRBV6-5 to TRBJ1-4; maybe TRBD1 (5 bases). The CDR3 totals 16 residues. V gave up 0 bases and J gave up 4 bases, with 12 bases separating them. From germline, CDR1 is MNHEY and CDR2 SVGAGI. The CDR3 DNA is TGTGCCAGCAGTTACTCGTATCAGGGCTTTAATGAAAAACTGTTTTTT. It codes for CASSYSYQGFNEKLFF.

The chain uses TRBV7-2 and TRBJ2-1, with D possibly matching TRBD1 (6 bases). The CDR3 length is 13 residues. Germline V lookup: CDR1 SGHTA, CDR2 FQGNSA. V gave up 5 bases and J gave up 8 bases, with 13 bases separating them. As DNA, the CDR3 is TGTGCCAGCAGCCCTGGGACATCCGATGAGCAGTTCTTC. Amino acid sequence: CASSPGTSDEQFF.

The chain uses TRBV21-1 and TRBJ2-7; the D segment call TRBD2 is taken from the table without a DNA check. TRBV21-1 is an annotated pseudogene. This CDR3 is 15 amino acids long. The CDR3 nucleotides read TGTGCCAGCAGCAAGGGCGGGGGAAGCTCCTACGAGCAGTACGTC. Residues: CASSKGGGSSYEQYV.

This clone was detected only a few times. The chain links TRBV5-4 to TRBJ2-7, with 7 bases identical to TRBD1. CDR1 SGHNT and CDR2 YYREEE come from the germline V gene (reference sequence). The CDR3 has 14 residues. Trimming at V came to 2 bases and at J to 0 bases, leaving 2 bases not matched to a gene. The CDR3 region has the DNA TGTGCCAGCAGCTTACAGGGGAGCTCCTACGAGCAGTACTTC. This codes for CASSLQGSSYEQYF.

The chain combines TRBV27 with TRBJ1-5; a weak D match, TRBD1 (5 bases). CDR1 MNHEY and CDR2 SMNVEV come from the germline V gene (reference sequence). The CDR3 loop spans 14 amino acids. Trimming removed 6 bases at V and 0 bases at J, with 9 bases between. CDR3 region: CASRETDSNQPQHF. In nucleotides, the CDR3 is TGTGCCAGCAGAGAGACAGATAGCAATCAGCCCCAGCATTTT.

This clone was seen only once. This sequence joins TRBV5-4 and TRBJ2-2; 9 nucleotides agree with TRBD1. The length of the CDR3 is 16 residues. Germline V gene data show CDR1 as SGHNT and CDR2 as YYREEE (reference sequence). Trimming took 2 bases from V and 2 from J; bases not matched to a gene: 4. CDR3 DNA: TGTGCCAGCAGCTTCGGGACAGGGATCAACACCGGGGAGCTGTTTTTT. This translates into CASSFGTGINTGELFF. Full variable domain (missing parts from reference TRBV5-4 and TRBJ2-2): ETGVTQSPTHLIKTRGQQVTLRCSSQSGHNTVSWYQQALGQGPQFIFQYYREEENGRGNFPPRFSGLQFPNYSSELNVNALELDDSALYLCASSFGTGINTGELFFGEGSRLTVL.

This sequence joins TRBV10-3 and TRBJ2-3; 7 bases map to TRBD1. The CDR3 covers 15 residues. Per the germline V gene, CDR1 is ENHRY and CDR2 is SYGVKD. Trimming cost V 5 bases and J 0 bases; bases outside gene matches: 5. CDR3 nucleotides: TGTGCCATCAGTAAAGGACAGGTCAGCACAGATACGCAGTATTTT. Translation gives CAISKGQVSTDTQYF.

V and J are TRBV30 and TRBJ2-7, with TRBD1 identical over 8 bases. The CDR3 covers 14 residues. Germline loops: CDR1 GTSNPN, CDR2 SVGIG (reference sequence). V dropped 3 bases and J dropped 2; count of bases not matched to a gene: 6. The CDR3 loop is CAWSGDRGAYEQYF. CDR3 DNA: TGTGCCTGGAGCGGAGACAGGGGAGCCTACGAGCAGTACTTC.